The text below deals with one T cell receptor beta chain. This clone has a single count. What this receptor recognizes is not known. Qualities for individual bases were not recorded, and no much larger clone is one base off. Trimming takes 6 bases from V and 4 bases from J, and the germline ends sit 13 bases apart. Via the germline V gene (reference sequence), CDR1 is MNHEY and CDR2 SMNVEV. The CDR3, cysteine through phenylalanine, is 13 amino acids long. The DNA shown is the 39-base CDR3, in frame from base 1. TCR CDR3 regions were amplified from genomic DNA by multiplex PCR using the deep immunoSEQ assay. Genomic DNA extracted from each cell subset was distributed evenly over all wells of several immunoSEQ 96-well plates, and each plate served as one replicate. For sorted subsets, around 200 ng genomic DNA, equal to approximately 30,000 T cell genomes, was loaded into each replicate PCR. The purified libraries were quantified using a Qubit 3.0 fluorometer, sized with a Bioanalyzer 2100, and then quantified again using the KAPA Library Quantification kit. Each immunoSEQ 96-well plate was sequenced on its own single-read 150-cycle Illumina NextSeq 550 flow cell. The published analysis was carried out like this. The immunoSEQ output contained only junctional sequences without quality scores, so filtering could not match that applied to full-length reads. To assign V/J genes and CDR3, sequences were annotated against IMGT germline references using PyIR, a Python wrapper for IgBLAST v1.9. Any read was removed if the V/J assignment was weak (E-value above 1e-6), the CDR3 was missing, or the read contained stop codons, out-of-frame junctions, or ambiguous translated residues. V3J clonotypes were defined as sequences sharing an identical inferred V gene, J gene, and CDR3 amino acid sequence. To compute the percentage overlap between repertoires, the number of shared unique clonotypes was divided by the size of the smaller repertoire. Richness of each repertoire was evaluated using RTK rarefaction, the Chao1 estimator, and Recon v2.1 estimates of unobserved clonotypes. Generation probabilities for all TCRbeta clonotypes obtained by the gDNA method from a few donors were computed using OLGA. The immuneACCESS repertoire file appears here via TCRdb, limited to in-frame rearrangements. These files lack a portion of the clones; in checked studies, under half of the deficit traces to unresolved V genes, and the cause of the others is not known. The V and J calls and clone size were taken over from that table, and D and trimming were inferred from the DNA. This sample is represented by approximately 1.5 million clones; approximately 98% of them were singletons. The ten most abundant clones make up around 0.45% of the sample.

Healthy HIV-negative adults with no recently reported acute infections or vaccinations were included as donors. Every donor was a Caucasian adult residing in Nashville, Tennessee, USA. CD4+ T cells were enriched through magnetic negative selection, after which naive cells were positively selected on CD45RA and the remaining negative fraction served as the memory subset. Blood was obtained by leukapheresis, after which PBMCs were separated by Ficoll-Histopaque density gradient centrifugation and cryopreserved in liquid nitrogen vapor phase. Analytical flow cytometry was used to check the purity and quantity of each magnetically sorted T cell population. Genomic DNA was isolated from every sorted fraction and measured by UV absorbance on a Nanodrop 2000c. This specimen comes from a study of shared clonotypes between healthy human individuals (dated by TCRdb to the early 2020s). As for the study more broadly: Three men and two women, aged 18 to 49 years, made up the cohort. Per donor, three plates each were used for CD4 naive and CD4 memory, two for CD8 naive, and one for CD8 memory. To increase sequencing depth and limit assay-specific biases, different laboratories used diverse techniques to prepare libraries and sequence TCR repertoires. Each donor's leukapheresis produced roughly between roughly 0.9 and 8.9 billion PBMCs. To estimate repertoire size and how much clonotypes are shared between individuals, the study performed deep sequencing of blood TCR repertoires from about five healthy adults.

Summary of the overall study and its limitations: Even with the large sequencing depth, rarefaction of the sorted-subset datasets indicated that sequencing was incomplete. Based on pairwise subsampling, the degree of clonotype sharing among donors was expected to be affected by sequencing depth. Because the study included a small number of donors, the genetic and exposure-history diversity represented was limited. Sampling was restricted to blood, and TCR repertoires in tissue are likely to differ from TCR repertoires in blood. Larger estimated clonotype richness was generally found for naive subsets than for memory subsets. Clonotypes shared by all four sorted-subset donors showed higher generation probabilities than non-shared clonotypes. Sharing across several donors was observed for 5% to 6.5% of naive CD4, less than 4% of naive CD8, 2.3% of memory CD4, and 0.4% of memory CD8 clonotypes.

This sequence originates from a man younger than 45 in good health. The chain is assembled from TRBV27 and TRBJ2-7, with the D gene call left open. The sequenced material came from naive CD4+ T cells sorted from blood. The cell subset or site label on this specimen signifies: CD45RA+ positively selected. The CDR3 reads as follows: CASSPDSQYEQYF. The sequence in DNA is TGTGCCAGCAGCCCTGACTCCCAATACGAGCAGTACTTC.